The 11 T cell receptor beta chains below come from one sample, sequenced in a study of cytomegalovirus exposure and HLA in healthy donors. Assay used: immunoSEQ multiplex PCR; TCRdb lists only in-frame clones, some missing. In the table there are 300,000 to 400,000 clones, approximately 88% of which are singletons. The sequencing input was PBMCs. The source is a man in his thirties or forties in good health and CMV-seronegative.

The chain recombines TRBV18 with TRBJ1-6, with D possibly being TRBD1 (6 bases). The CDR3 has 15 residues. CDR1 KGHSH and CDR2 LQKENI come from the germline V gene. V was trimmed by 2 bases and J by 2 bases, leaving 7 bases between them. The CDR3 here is CASSPGQTYNSPLHF. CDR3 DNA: TGTGCCAGCTCACCAGGACAGACCTATAATTCACCCCTCCACTTT.

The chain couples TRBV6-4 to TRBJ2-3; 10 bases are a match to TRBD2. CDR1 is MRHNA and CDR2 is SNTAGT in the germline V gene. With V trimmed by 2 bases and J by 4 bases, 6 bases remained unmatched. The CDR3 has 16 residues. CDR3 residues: CASSDGSGGAPDTQYF. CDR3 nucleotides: TGTGCCAGCAGTGACGGGAGCGGGGGGGCCCCAGATACGCAGTATTTT.

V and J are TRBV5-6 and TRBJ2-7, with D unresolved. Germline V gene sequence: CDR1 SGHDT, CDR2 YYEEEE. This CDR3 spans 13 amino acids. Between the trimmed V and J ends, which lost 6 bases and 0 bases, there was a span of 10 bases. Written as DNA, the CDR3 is TGTGCCAGCACCTCTTACAGCTCCTACGAGCAGTACTTC. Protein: CASTSYSSYEQYF.

The CDR3 loop reads CASSGEDRNYEQYF. CDR3 nucleotide sequence: TGTGCCAGCAGCGGAGAGGACAGGAACTACGAGCAGTACTTC. The chain employs TRBV7-8 and TRBJ2-7; 7 bases are a match to TRBD1. This CDR3 has 14 amino acids. Per germline, CDR1 SGHVS and CDR2 FQNEAQ. V shed 5 bases and J 3 bases; nucleotides not matched to a gene: 7. The complete variable domain, with remaining parts taken from reference TRBV7-8 and TRBJ2-7, reads GAGVSQSPRYKVAKRGQDVALRCDPISGHVSLFWYQQALGQGPEFLTYFQNEAQLDKSGLPSDRFFAERPEGSVSTLKIQRTQQEDSAVYLCASSGEDRNYEQYFGPGTRLTVT.

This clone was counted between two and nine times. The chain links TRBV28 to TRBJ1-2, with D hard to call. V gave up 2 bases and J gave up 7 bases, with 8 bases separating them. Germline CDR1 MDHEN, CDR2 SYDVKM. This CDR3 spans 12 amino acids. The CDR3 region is CASSLPGVGYTF. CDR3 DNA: TGTGCCAGCAGTTTACCCGGGGTTGGCTACACCTTC.

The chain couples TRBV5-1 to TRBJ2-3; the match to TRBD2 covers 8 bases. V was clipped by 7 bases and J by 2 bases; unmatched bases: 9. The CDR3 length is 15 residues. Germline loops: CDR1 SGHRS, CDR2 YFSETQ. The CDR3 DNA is TGCGCCAGCCGCGAGGTTAGCGGGGTCACAGATACGCAGTATTTT. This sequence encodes CASREVSGVTDTQYF.

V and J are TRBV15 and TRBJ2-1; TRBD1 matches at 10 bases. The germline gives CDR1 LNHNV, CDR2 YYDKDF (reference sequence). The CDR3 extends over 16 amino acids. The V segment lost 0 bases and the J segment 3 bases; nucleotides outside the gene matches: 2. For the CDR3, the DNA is TGTGCCACCAGCAGAGATCGGACAGGGGGCTACAATGAGCAGTTCTTC. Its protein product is CATSRDRTGGYNEQFF.

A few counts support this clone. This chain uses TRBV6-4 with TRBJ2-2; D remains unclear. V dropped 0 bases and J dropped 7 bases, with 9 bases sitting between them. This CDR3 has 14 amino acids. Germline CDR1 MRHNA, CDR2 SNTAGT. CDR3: CASSDSQESGELFF. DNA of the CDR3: TGTGCCAGCAGTGACTCCCAGGAAAGCGGGGAGCTGTTTTTT.

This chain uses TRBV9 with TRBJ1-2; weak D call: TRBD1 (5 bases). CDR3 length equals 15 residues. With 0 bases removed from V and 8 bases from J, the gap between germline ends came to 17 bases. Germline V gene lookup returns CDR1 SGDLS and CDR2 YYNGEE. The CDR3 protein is CASSVAIGQGEGYTF. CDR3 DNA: TGTGCCAGCAGCGTAGCTATCGGGCAGGGTGAGGGCTACACCTTC.

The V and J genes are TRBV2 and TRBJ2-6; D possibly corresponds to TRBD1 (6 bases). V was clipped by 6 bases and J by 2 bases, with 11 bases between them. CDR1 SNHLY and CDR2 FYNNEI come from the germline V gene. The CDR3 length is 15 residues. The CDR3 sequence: CASRETGPGANVLTF. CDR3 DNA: TGTGCCAGCAGGGAGACAGGCCCTGGGGCCAACGTCCTGACTTTC.

CDR3 coding DNA: TGCGCCAGCAGCTCGACAGGGCAGGCAACCGGGGAGCTGTTTTTT. Translation: CASSSTGQATGELFF. The V gene is TRBV5-1, the J gene TRBJ2-2, with 7 nucleotides matching TRBD1. There are 15 residues in the CDR3. Germline V lookup: CDR1 SGHRS, CDR2 YFSETQ. V lost 3 bases to trimming and J lost 5 bases; unmatched junction nucleotides: 7.